Each of the 7 T cell receptor beta chains below was sequenced from the same sample in a study of T cell clonotyping in hematopoietic cell transplantation. Sequencing used immunoSEQ multiplex PCR; TCRdb keeps in-frame clones, though not all of them. The sample shows over 10,000 clones, roughly 87% of them seen only once. What was sequenced was peripheral blood mononuclear cells. All receptors derive from a human donor who either received an allogeneic hematopoietic cell transplant for a myeloid malignancy or was a related donor (not recorded which). Some clones in this sample may be carry-over from other donors' samples.

This sequence joins TRBV6-1 and TRBJ1-1; D is possibly TRBD1 (5 bases). CDR1 and CDR2 from the germline V gene are MNHNS and SASEGT. CDR3 size: 16 residues. The V gene lost 2 bases and the J gene lost 0 bases, with 13 bases spanning the gap. The CDR3 DNA reads TGTGCCAGCAGTGAACCTTGGGGCAGATTGAACACTGAAGCTTTCTTT. Encoded protein: CASSEPWGRLNTEAFF.

In this sample, this clone turned up once. The chain employs TRBV18 and TRBJ1-2; no reliable D call. V lost 0 bases to trimming and J lost 6 bases, with 11 bases between them. Germline-derived CDR1 and CDR2 are KGHSH and LQKENI. This CDR3 region has 14 residues. CDR3 loop: CASSPPYRLNGYTF. The DNA of the CDR3 is TGTGCCAGCTCACCACCGTACAGACTGAATGGCTACACCTTC.

J is TRBJ1-2 and V is TRBV2; D is undetermined. From germline, CDR1 is SNHLY and CDR2 FYNNEI. Between the trimmed V and J ends, which lost 6 bases and 5 bases, there was a span of 7 bases. This CDR3 spans 11 amino acids. The CDR3 DNA follows: TGTGCCAGCAGCCTACTGTATGGCTACACCTTC. Translating gives CASSLLYGYTF. Full variable domain (missing parts from reference TRBV2 and TRBJ1-2): EPEVTQTPSHQVTQMGQEVILRCVPISNHLYFYWYRQILGQKVEFLVSFYNNEISEKSEIFDDQFSVERPDGSNFTLKIRSTKLEDSAMYFCASSLLYGYTFGSGTRLTVV.

This clone has just a few counts. The rearrangement joins TRBV30 to TRBJ1-6, with D possibly being TRBD1 (5 bases). CDR3 length: 14 residues. Germline loops: CDR1 GTSNPN, CDR2 SVGIG (reference sequence). Trimming left V 0 bases short and J 7 bases short, with 10 bases between. The CDR3 reads CAWSVDTTNSPLHF. The CDR3 DNA reads as TGTGCCTGGAGTGTGGACACGACGAATTCACCCCTCCACTTT. The full variable domain, its missing parts supplied by reference TRBV30 and TRBJ1-6, is SQTIHQWPATLVQPVGSPLSLECTVEGTSNPNLYWYRQAAGRGLQLLFYSVGIGQISSEVPQNLSASRPQDRQFILSSKKLLLSDSGFYLCAWSVDTTNSPLHFGNGTRLTVT.

V is TRBV2 and J is TRBJ1-1; D is undetermined. Per the germline V gene, CDR1 is SNHLY and CDR2 is FYNNEI. CDR3 size: 13 residues. V was shortened by 4 bases and J by 0 bases, with 6 bases between the two germline ends. CDR3: CASSALLNTEAFF. The CDR3 region has the DNA TGTGCCAGCAGTGCCCTTCTGAACACTGAAGCTTTCTTT.

The V gene is TRBV6-6, the J gene TRBJ2-1; D unclear. CDR3 size: 11 residues. Trimming took 2 bases from V and 6 from J, leaving 2 bases between them. Germline lookup yields CDR1 MNHNY and CDR2 SVGAGI (reference sequence). CDR3 nucleotides: TGTGCCAGCAGTTACACCAATGAGCAGTTCTTC. Translating it yields CASSYTNEQFF.

The chain links TRBV5-8 to TRBJ2-5, with no clear D. V was clipped by 0 bases and J by 7 bases, with 10 bases between them. CDR1 SGHTS and CDR2 YDEGEE come from the germline V gene. The CDR3 extends over 13 amino acids. The CDR3 is CASSLGVTGTQYF. CDR3 DNA sequence: TGTGCCAGCAGCTTGGGGGTTACGGGGACCCAGTACTTC. The whole variable domain, remainder taken from reference TRBV5-8 and TRBJ2-5, is EAGVTQSPTHLIKTRGQQATLRCSPISGHTSVYWYQQALGLGLQFLLWYDEGEERNRGNFPPRFSGRQFPNYSSELNVNALELEDSALYLCASSLGVTGTQYFGPGTRLLVL.